The 9 T cell receptor beta chains presented below share a single source sample, sequenced in a study (dated by TCRdb to between 2014 and 2016). Library preparation employed 5' RACE. Sequenced on an Illumina MiSeq. TCRdb reprocessed the public reads (quality trimming at Q25 with fastp, clone calling with MiXCR) and kept in-frame beta chains. Each CDR3 protein appears once, grouped with its most common genes and DNA. Recorded for this sample are over 40,000 distinct CDR3 sequences; over 20% of them occurred a single time. 4.3% of the sample belongs to the ten largest clones. Cells that were CD4+CD25+CD127-/low were isolated as Tregs. The sequencing sample was made of Tregs sorted from a lymph node. These receptors came from a female donor with breast cancer.

This clonotype is judged medium-sized. The chain is built from TRBV10-3 and TRBJ2-1; 8 bases map to TRBD1. CDR1 is ENHRY, CDR2 SYGVKD, per germline. The CDR3 covers 14 residues. J lost 6 bases, V lost 6 bases, and 7 bases had no gene match. CDR3 sequence: CAISWTGSGNEQFF. Written as DNA, the CDR3 is TGTGCCATCAGCTGGACAGGGTCGGGCAATGAGCAGTTCTTC.

The chain employs TRBV29-1 and TRBJ2-5; D might be TRBD2 (5 bases). V was cut by 3 bases and J by 0 bases, with 8 bases left in between. CDR3 length: 13 residues. CDR1 and CDR2 (germline): SQVTM, ANQGSEA. As DNA, the CDR3 is TGCAGCGTTGATCCTAGCTACCAAGAGACCCAGTACTTC. Its translation: CSVDPSYQETQYF.

In its sample, this clonotype was seen a few times. This may stem from a read error, because a much larger clone lies one nucleotide away. The chain has TRBV4-1 and TRBJ2-3; D is possibly TRBD2 (5 bases). This CDR3 has 15 residues. Per the germline V gene, CDR1 is MGHRA and CDR2 is YSYEKL. CDR3 coding DNA: TGCGCCGGCAGCCAAGATAGGCTAGCTGCGGATACGCAGTATTTT. This sequence encodes CAGSQDRLAADTQYF.

V is TRBV12-3 or TRBV12-4 and J is TRBJ2-1, with D perhaps being TRBD1 or TRBD2 (5 bases each). V gave up 7 bases and J gave up 0 bases, with 16 bases separating them. There are 16 residues in the CDR3. The CDR3 sequence: CASTYLWGSSYNEQFF. DNA for the CDR3: TGTGCCAGCACCTATCTCTGGGGGAGCTCCTACAATGAGCAGTTCTTC.

The genes are TRBV3-1 and TRBJ1-2; no firm D call. The CDR3 runs to 14 residues. CDR1 is LGHDT, CDR2 YNNKEL, per germline (reference sequence). V dropped 3 bases and J dropped 2 bases, with 10 bases sitting between them. The CDR3 DNA sequence: TGTGCCAGCAGCCACAGGATCGAAAACTATGGCTACACCTTC. This codes for CASSHRIENYGYTF.

The rearrangement joins TRBV12-3 or TRBV12-4 to TRBJ1-1; no clear D gene. The CDR3 consists of 13 residues. With 6 bases removed from V and 6 bases from J, the gap between germline ends came to 14 bases. The CDR3 nucleotides read TGTGCCAGCAGCGCCGGTCCCGTTTCTGAAGCTTTCTTT. Its translation is CASSAGPVSEAFF.

This clonotype has a handful of counts. V usage is TRBV5-6 and J usage is TRBJ1-6, with 7 bases fitting TRBD1. The CDR3 spans 17 residues. With 4 bases clipped from V and 4 bases from J, the junction kept 11 bases outside the gene matches. Germline V gene sequence: CDR1 SGHDT, CDR2 YYEEEE. CDR3 sequence: CASSQSHRDRYNSPLHF. As DNA, the CDR3 is TGTGCCAGCAGCCAAAGCCACCGGGACAGATATAATTCACCCCTCCACTTT. Full variable domain (rest looked up from reference TRBV5-6 and TRBJ1-6): DAGVTQSPTHLIKTRGQQVTLRCSPKSGHDTVSWYQQALGQGPQFIFQYYEEEERQRGNFPDRFSGHQFPNYSSELNVNALLLGDSALYLCASSQSHRDRYNSPLHFGNGTRLTVT.

The sample holds many counts of this clonotype. V usage is TRBV5-1 and J usage is TRBJ2-1, with D possibly matching TRBD1 (5 bases). V was cut by 0 bases and J by 3 bases, with 10 bases left in between. This CDR3 is 15 amino acids long. Germline CDR1 is SGHRS and CDR2 is YFSETQ. The CDR3 loop reads CASSLVGVHYNEQFF. Here the CDR3 DNA reads TGCGCCAGCAGCTTGGTAGGGGTTCACTACAATGAGCAGTTCTTC.

This clonotype was detected only a few times. The chain uses TRBV3-1 and TRBJ2-1, with 8 bases that match TRBD2. This CDR3 contains 15 residues. V lost 7 bases, J lost 3 bases, and 8 bases stayed unmatched. The germline gives CDR1 LGHDT, CDR2 YNNKEL (reference sequence). CDR3 DNA sequence: TGTGCCAGCAACCGAGCGGGAGCAGGCTACAATGAGCAGTTCTTC. Translated, it gives CASNRAGAGYNEQFF.